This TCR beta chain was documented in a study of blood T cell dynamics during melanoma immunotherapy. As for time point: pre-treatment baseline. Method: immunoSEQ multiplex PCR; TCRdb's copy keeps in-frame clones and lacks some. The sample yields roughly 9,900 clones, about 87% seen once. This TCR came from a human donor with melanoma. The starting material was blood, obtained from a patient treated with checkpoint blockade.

CDR3 DNA sequence: TGTGCCAGCAGTGTCCCCAGGGGGCCTAACTATAATTCACCCCTCCACTTT. Protein: CASSVPRGPNYNSPLHF. The gene calls are TRBV6-1 and TRBJ1-6; 8 bases match TRBD1. The trim removed 4 bases at V and 3 bases at J, leaving 8 bases unmatched. The CDR3 consists of 17 residues. Germline-derived CDR1 and CDR2 are MNHNS and SASEGT.